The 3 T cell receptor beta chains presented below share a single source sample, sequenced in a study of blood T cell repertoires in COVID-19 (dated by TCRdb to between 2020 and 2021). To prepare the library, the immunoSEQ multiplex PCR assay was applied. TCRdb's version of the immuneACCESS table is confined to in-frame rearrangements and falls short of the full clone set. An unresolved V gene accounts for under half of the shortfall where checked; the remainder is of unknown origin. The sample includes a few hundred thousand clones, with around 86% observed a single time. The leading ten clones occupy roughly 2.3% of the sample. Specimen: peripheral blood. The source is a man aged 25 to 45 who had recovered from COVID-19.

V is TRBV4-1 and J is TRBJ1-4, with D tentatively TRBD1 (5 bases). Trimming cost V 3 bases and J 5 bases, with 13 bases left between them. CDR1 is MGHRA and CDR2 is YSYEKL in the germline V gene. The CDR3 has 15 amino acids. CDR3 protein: CASSHLREKNEKLFF. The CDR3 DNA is TGCGCCAGCAGCCACCTCAGGGAAAAAAATGAAAAACTGTTTTTT.

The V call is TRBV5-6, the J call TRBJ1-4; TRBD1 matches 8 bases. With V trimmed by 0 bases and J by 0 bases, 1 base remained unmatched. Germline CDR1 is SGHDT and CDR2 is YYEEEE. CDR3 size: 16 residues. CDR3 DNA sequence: TGTGCCAGCAGCTTGGACAGGGGGACAACTAATGAAAAACTGTTTTTT. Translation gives CASSLDRGTTNEKLFF.

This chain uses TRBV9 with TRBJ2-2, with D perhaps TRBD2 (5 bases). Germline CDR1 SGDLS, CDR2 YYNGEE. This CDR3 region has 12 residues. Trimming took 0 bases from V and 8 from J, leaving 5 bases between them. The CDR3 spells CASSVGGGELFF. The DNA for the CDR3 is TGTGCCAGCAGCGTAGGAGGGGGGGAGCTGTTTTTT.